The sequence of this TCR beta chain was determined in a study of blood T cell repertoires in COVID-19. In the original processing: By means of reference gene primer amplification, nucleated cell counts were estimated. Assay: immunoSEQ multiplex PCR; the TCRdb copy retains only in-frame clones and omits some. For V, J and clone size, that table is used; D and trimming come from the DNA. This sample carries over 250,000 clones, approximately 87% of them seen once, and the ten largest clones take less than 6%. Cohorts were assigned according to the clinical history that participants reported. Germline values: CDR1 LNHDA, CDR2 SQIVND (reference sequence). The CDR3 runs 15 residues. V was pared by 6 bases and J by 7 bases, with 21 bases between.

Input material: PBMCs or T cells enriched from blood (not recorded which). This TCR was recovered from a woman aged 30 to 39 who had recovered from COVID-19. This chain connects TRBV19 to TRBJ1-1; D may be TRBD1 (5 bases). The CDR3 sequence: CASSSHPGNGNEAFF. The CDR3 DNA reads TGTGCCAGTAGCTCCCACCCAGGGAATGGGAATGAAGCTTTCTTT.